This T cell receptor (beta chain) was sequenced during a study of cytomegalovirus exposure and HLA in healthy donors. Study information: Previous work identified roughly 120 million unique TCR beta sequences from 200 million or so T cells. General study findings and limits: Researchers reported in a later analysis that a missense DCLRE1C variant was tied to TCR beta V- and J-gene trimming.

This PCR relied on a set of 60 Vbeta primers and 13 Jbeta primers. The assay was immunoSEQ multiplex PCR, and TCRdb's table has in-frame clones only and misses some. The table records tens of thousands of clones, less than 80% of them present only once. The donors gave bone marrow, and they were healthy. The CDR3 totals 14 residues. V gave up 3 bases and J gave up 1 base, with 9 bases separating them. The V gene's germline CDR1 is MNHEY and CDR2 SMNVEV (reference sequence). In its sample, this clone was seen once. No antigen is known for it. The rearrangement joins TRBV27 to TRBJ1-1; tentatively, D is TRBD1 (6 bases). This TCR came from a woman between 50 and 59 years old in good health and CMV-seropositive. The sequencing sample was made of PBMCs. The CDR3 coding sequence is TGTGCCAGCAGTTTTGCCAGGGGGAACACTGAAGCTTTCTTT. It codes for CASSFARGNTEAFF.